The source of this T cell receptor (beta chain) is a study of regulatory T cells in long-lasting Graves disease. As for time point: newly diagnosed GD, antithyroid drugs for less than 3 months. The TCR library used RNA extracted from PBMCs. Assembly of TCR beta libraries relied on iRepertoire HTBI primers together with Arm-PCR of CDR3 regions. From the multiplex PCR reads, TCRdb called clonotypes with MiXCR, one entry per CDR3 protein. The sample holds 350,000 to 550,000 distinct CDR3 sequences; about 16% are singletons and the top ten take about 23%. The study's findings and limits: Segments TRBV28, TRBJ1-2 and TRBJ2-5 showed preferential usage in persistent disease.

The CDR3 consists of 14 residues. Per germline, CDR1 PRHDT and CDR2 FYEKMQ (reference sequence). Trimming took 3 bases from V and 6 from J, leaving 11 bases between them. About this clonotype: Its specificity is not known.

These data were also filed under a second study, of T cells in Graves' hyperthyroidism and ophthalmopathy. That work states: Diagnosis of hyperthyroidism was new in patients aged 18 to 65, and its duration was under 2 months. In simple terms, a model built on 13 V-J features told ophthalmopathy apart from stable hyperthyroidism. Model output signaled ophthalmopathy a median around 5.9 months ahead of onset.

The sequence derives from a woman aged 18 to 35 with Graves disease. The material sequenced was peripheral blood mononuclear cells (PBMCs), taken at new diagnosis, from a patient treated with antithyroid drugs. The V and J genes are TRBV13 and TRBJ2-2; D is unclear. CDR3 in DNA: TGTGCCAGCAGCTTGGAGTACCAACCCGGGGAGCTGTTTTTT. It yields the protein CASSLEYQPGELFF.